Below, one T cell receptor beta chain is given with its context. Its antigen is not known. This sample is drawn from a study of shared clonotypes between healthy human individuals. Findings and limits, study-wide: Estimated richness values were generally larger in naive subsets than in memory subsets.

Everyone who donated was a Caucasian adult who lived in Nashville, Tennessee. CDR3 length equals 18 residues. V lost 3 bases, J lost 0 bases, and 2 bases stayed unmatched. Germline-derived CDR1 and CDR2 are SEHNR and FQNEAQ (reference sequence). At the deep level, the assay was run. Measured with immunoSEQ multiplex PCR; TCRdb has only the in-frame clones, and not every one. The sample carries under 650,000 clones, about 95% recorded once. The sequencing input was naive CD4+ T cells sorted from blood. Subset indicated: CD45RA+ positively selected. V and J are TRBV7-9 and TRBJ2-1; 16 bases line up with TRBD2. This clonotype was sampled from a woman aged 25 to 45 in good health. CDR3 amino acids: CASSLGTSGRVSYNEQFF. DNA of the CDR3: TGTGCCAGCAGCTTGGGGACTAGCGGGAGGGTCTCCTACAATGAGCAGTTCTTC.